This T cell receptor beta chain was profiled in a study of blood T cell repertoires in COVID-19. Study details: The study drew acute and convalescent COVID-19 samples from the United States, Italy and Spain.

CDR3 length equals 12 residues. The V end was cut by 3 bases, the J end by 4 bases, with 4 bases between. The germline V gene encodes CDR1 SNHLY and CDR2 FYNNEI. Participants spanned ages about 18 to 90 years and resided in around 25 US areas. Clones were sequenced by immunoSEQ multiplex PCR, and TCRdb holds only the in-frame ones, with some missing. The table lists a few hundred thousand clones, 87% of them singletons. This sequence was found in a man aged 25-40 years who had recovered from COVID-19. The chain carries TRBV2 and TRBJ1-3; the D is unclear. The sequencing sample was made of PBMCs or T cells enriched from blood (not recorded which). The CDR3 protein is CASSDRGNTIYF. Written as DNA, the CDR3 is TGTGCCAGCAGTGACAGGGGAAACACCATATATTTT.